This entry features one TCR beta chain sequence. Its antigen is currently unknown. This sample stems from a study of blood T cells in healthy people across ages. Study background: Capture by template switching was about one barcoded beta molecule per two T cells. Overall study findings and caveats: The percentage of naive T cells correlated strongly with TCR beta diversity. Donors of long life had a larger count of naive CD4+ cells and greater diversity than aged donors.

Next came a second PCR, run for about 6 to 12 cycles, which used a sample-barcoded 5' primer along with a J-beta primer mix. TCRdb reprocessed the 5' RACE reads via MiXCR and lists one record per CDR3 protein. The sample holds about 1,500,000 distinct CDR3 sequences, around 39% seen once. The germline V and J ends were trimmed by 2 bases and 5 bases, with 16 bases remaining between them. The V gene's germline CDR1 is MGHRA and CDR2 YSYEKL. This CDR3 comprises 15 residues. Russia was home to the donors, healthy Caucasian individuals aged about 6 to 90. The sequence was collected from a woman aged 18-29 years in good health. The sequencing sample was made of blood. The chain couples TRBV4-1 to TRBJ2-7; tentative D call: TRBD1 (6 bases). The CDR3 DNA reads TGCGCCAGCAGCCAACCCCGACAGGATTCCCACGAGCAGTACTTC. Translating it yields CASSQPRQDSHEQYF.